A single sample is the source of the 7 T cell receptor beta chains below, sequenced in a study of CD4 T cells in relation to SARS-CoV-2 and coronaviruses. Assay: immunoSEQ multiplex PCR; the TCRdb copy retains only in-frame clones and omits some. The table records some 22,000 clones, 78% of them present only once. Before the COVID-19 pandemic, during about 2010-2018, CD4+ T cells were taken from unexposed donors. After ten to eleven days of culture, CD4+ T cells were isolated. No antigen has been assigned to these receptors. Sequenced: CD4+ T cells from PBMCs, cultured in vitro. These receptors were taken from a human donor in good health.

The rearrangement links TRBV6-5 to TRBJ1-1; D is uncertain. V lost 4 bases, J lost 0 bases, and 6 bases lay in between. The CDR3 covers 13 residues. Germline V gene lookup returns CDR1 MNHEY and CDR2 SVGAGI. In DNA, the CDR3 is TGTGCCAGCAGTTCCTTTTTGAACACTGAAGCTTTCTTT. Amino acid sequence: CASSSFLNTEAFF.

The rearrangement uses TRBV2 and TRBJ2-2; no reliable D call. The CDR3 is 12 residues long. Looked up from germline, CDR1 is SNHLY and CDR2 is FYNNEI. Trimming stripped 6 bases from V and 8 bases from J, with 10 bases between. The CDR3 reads CASRTGGGELFF. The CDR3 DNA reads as TGTGCCAGCAGGACGGGCGGAGGGGAGCTGTTTTTT.

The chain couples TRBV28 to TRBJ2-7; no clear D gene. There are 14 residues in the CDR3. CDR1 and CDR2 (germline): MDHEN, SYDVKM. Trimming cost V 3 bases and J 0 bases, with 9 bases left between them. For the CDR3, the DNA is TGTGCCAGCAGTTTGGGCAGGAGCTCCTACGAGCAGTACTTC. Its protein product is CASSLGRSSYEQYF.

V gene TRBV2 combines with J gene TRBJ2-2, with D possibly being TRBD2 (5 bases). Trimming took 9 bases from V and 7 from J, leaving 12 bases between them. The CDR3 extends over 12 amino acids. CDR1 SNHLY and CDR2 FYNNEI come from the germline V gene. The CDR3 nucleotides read TGTGCCAGTCATCGGGGATACGGGGAGCTGTTTTTT. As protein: CASHRGYGELFF.

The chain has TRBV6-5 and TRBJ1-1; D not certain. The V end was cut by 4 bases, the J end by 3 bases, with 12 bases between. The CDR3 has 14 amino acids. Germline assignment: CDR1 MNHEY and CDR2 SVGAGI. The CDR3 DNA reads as TGTGCCAGCAGTTCCCCGGGAAGGGACACTGAAGCTTTCTTT. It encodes CASSSPGRDTEAFF.

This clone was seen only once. CDR3 in amino acids: CASSQDTPGNDATGELFF. The CDR3 DNA is TGTGCCAGCAGCCAAGATACCCCAGGGAACGATGCCACCGGGGAGCTGTTTTTT. The gene calls are TRBV14 and TRBJ2-2, with a weak D call TRBD1 (5 bases). The CDR3 is made up of 18 amino acids. The V end lost 0 bases, the J end lost 4 bases, and 18 bases lay between the germline ends. The V gene's germline CDR1 is SGHDN and CDR2 FVKESK.

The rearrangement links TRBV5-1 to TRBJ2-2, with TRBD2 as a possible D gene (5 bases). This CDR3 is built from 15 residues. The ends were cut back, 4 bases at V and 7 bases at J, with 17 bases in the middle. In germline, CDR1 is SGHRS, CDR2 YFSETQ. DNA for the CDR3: TGCGCCAGCAGCCAAAGCGGAACTGGGGACGGGGAGCTGTTTTTT. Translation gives CASSQSGTGDGELFF.